Listed below are T cell receptor beta chains from one sample, sequenced in a study of control samples from healthy donors and cancer patients. Sequencing used immunoSEQ multiplex PCR; TCRdb keeps in-frame clones, though not all of them. The sample has roughly 69,000 clones, 75% to 85% seen once. The source material was blood. Receptors originate from a man aged 55 to 70 in good health. The CDR3 runs from the conserved cysteine through the conserved F or W. Fields, in order: clone size, J gene, V gene, CDR3 length, D gene, CDR3 DNA, CDR3 protein. The D gene is left open where the match is weak. Size is omitted from some rows. Given values are once, few, many or a class for expanded clones.

NA TRBJ1-2 TRBV6-5 14 TRBD1 TGTGCCAGCAGTCAGTACAGGGGGAACTATGGCTACACCTTC CASSQYRGNYGYTF
NA TRBJ2-3 TRBV29-1 13 NA TGCAGCGTGCCGGCGCCAGGCACAGATACGCAGTATTTT CSVPAPGTDTQYF
few TRBJ2-1 TRBV15 13 TRBD1 TGTGCCACCAGCACGGGACAGGGGAATGAGCAGTTCTTC CATSTGQGNEQFF
NA TRBJ1-3 TRBV3-1/TRBV3-2 16 NA TGTGCCAGCAGCCAAGGTGCACAGATCTCTGGAAACACCATATATTTT CASSQGAQISGNTIYF
NA TRBJ1-6 TRBV9 15 TRBD1 TGTGCCAGCAGGGCCGGGACAGGGGACAATTCACCCCTCCACTTT CASRAGTGDNSPLHF
once TRBJ1-1 TRBV28 17 TRBD1 TGTGCCAGCAGACCGGACAGGGCTCGCCGGAGGAACACTGAAGCTTTCTTT CASRPDRARRRNTEAFF
NA TRBJ2-1 TRBV19 15 TRBD2 TGTGCCAGTAGCACCGGGACTAGCAGCTACAATGAGCAGTTCTTC CASSTGTSSYNEQFF
NA TRBJ2-1 TRBV3-1/TRBV3-2 19 TRBD2 TGTGCCAGCAGCCGTCGTCTGACTAGCGGCCCATCATCCTACAATGAGCAGTTCTTC CASSRRLTSGPSSYNEQFF
NA TRBJ2-5 TRBV7-9 16 TRBD2 TGTGCCAGCAGCTTATTTGTAGCGGGAGACCAAGAGACCCAGTACTTC CASSLFVAGDQETQYF
once TRBJ1-5 TRBV19 16 NA TGTGCCAGTGGTCGGGGACTCGCGTATAGCAATCAGCCCCAGCATTTT CASGRGLAYSNQPQHF
once TRBJ2-2 TRBV7-3 13 NA TGTGCCAGCAGCTTAATAGGGTCCGGGGAGCTGTTTTTT CASSLIGSGELFF
NA TRBJ2-7 TRBV27 13 NA TGTGCCAGCAGTGCGACAAATACCTACGAGCAGTACTTC CASSATNTYEQYF
NA TRBJ2-7 TRBV30 12 NA TGTGCCTGGAGACAGGAGCCCTACGAGCAGTACTTC CAWRQEPYEQYF
NA TRBJ1-1 TRBV7-9 15 NA TGTGCCAGCAGCTTAGCGCGAGGCAGGAGCACTGAAGCTTTCTTT CASSLARGRSTEAFF
once TRBJ2-1 TRBV5-1 17 TRBD2 TGCGCCAGCAGCTTGGGACTAGCGGGAGACGCGAACAATGAGCAGTTCTTC CASSLGLAGDANNEQFF
NA TRBJ1-3 TRBV5-1 15 NA TGCGCCAGCAGCCCAGGAGACAGGTCTGGAAACACCATATATTTT CASSPGDRSGNTIYF
NA TRBJ1-4 TRBV5-1 15 NA TGCGCCAGCAGCTTGATAGCGGAGGCTAATGAAAAACTGTTTTTT CASSLIAEANEKLFF
NA TRBJ2-2 TRBV18 16 TRBD1 TGTGCCAGCTCACCACAGGGGGCCGGGAACACCGGGGAGCTGTTTTTT CASSPQGAGNTGELFF
NA TRBJ2-3 TRBV27 15 NA TGTGCCAGCAGTCCTCGGGCAGGGGGCACAGATACGCAGTATTTT CASSPRAGGTDTQYF
NA TRBJ2-3 TRBV28 17 TRBD2 TGTGCCAGCAGTCCCAGTTCTAGCGGGTTTAGCACAGATACGCAGTATTTT CASSPSSSGFSTDTQYF
NA TRBJ2-1 TRBV7-2 11 NA TGTGCCAGCAGCCCGGCATGGGAGCAGTTCTTC CASSPAWEQFF
NA TRBJ1-1 TRBV2 14 NA TGTGCCAGCAGTGATCGGGGGGTTGGCACTGAAGCTTTCTTT CASSDRGVGTEAFF
NA TRBJ2-7 TRBV6-5 15 TRBD2 TGTGCCAGCAGTTTAAGGACTAGCGGTTCCTACGAGCAGTACTTC CASSLRTSGSYEQYF
NA TRBJ1-5 TRBV5-5 16 NA TGTGCCAGCAGCGCTACGGACGGAGGTAGCAATCAGCCCCAGCATTTT CASSATDGGSNQPQHF
NA TRBJ1-1 TRBV29-1 13 NA TGCAGCGTTGGTGACAGCCCGAACACTGAAGCTTTCTTT CSVGDSPNTEAFF
few TRBJ1-6 TRBV7-6 12 NA TGTGCCAGCAGCTTAGCGGGGTCACCCCTCCACTTT CASSLAGSPLHF
NA TRBJ2-3 TRBV28 15 TRBD2 TGTGCCAGCAGTCCGGGACTAGCGGGAGCTCGTACGCAGTATTTT CASSPGLAGARTQYF
NA TRBJ2-5 TRBV24-1 15 NA TGTGCCACCAGTGACTCCCGTACCCCCGGGGAGACCCAGTACTTC CATSDSRTPGETQYF
NA TRBJ2-6 TRBV3-1/TRBV3-2 16 NA TGTGCCAGCAGCCAACAAGTAAACGCTGGGGCCAACGTCCTGACTTTC CASSQQVNAGANVLTF
large TRBJ1-5 TRBV28 15 NA TGTGCCAGCAGTTTCTGGACCTGGATCAATCAGCCCCAGCATTTT CASSFWTWINQPQHF
once TRBJ1-5 TRBV27 13 NA TGTGCCAGCAGTTTGGGGTCCGGGCAGCCCCAGCATTTT CASSLGSGQPQHF
once TRBJ1-6 TRBV7-9 15 NA TGTGCCAGCAGCTTATCCGACAGATATAATTCACCCCTCCACTTT CASSLSDRYNSPLHF
NA TRBJ2-4 TRBV2 16 TRBD2 TGTGCCAGCAGTGCCGGGACTAGCATATCCAAAAACATTCAGTACTTC CASSAGTSISKNIQYF
NA TRBJ2-1 TRBV27 17 TRBD2 TGTGCCAGCAGTTTATTGGCTAGCGGGAGGGCCAGTAATGAGCAGTTCTTC CASSLLASGRASNEQFF
NA TRBJ1-1 TRBV10-3 15 NA TGTGCCATCAGCGGGAGGCAGGGGCCTCCAACTGAAGCTTTCTTT CAISGRQGPPTEAFF
many TRBJ1-1 TRBV28 13 NA TGTGCCAGCCTCGGGGGGATGAACACTGAAGCTTTCTTT CASLGGMNTEAFF
NA TRBJ1-2 TRBV28 11 NA TGTGCCAGCAGTTCCCCTGGTGGCTACACCTTC CASSSPGGYTF
NA TRBJ1-2 TRBV2 14 NA TGTGCCAGCAGTGATAGGGGAGATGACTATGGCTACACCTTC CASSDRGDDYGYTF
NA TRBJ1-1 TRBV4-2 17 TRBD1 TGTGCCAGCAGCCAAGACGGTACAGGGGGTCCGAACACTGAAGCTTTCTTT CASSQDGTGGPNTEAFF
NA TRBJ2-1 TRBV9 15 TRBD2 TGTGCCAGCAGCGTGGGCCGGGAGGGGTTCCATGAGCAGTTCTTC CASSVGREGFHEQFF
NA TRBJ2-1 TRBV6-2/TRBV6-3 15 NA TGTGCCAGCAGTTACGGGGACCGACTAGTTGGTGAGCAGTTCTTC CASSYGDRLVGEQFF
NA TRBJ1-6 TRBV21-1 15 NA TGTGCCAGCAGCAAAGGGGGGGAGGGGAGTTCACCCCTCCACTTT CASSKGGEGSSPLHF
NA TRBJ2-1 TRBV29-1 14 NA TGCAGCGTCCTAGGACTAGGGGGCCACAATGAGCAGTTCTTC CSVLGLGGHNEQFF
NA TRBJ2-7 TRBV6-6 14 TRBD1 TGTGCCAGCAGGCACCGGGACAGGGTCTACGAGCAGTACTTC CASRHRDRVYEQYF
NA TRBJ1-1 TRBV27 12 TRBD1 TGTGCCAGCAGTTCACAGGGACAGGTAGCTTTCTTT CASSSQGQVAFF
NA TRBJ2-5 TRBV7-9 12 NA TGTGCCAGCAGGGGGGATTCGGAGACCCAGTACTTC CASRGDSETQYF
NA TRBJ2-5 TRBV7-2 15 TRBD2 TGTGCCAGCAGCTTAAAAGCGGGAGTATGGGAGACCCAGTACTTC CASSLKAGVWETQYF
once TRBJ2-1 TRBV4-3 18 TRBD2 TGCGCCAGCAGCCAAGGTCTCGGACTAGCGGGAGGAGGCAATGAGCAGTTCTTC CASSQGLGLAGGGNEQFF
few TRBJ1-5 TRBV7-6 12 NA TGTGCCAGCACCGCTGTGGGTCAGCCCCAGCATTTT CASTAVGQPQHF
NA TRBJ1-5 TRBV10-3 13 NA TGTGCCATCAGTTTAGACAGCCGCAGCCCCCAGCATTTT CAISLDSRSPQHF
medium-sized TRBJ1-1 TRBV5-1 19 TRBD1 TGCGCCAGCAGCCCGTTGGGGGATACAAGCGGGACAGGGAACACTGAAGCTTTCTTT CASSPLGDTSGTGNTEAFF
NA TRBJ1-2 TRBV28 15 TRBD1 TGTGCCAGCAGTGCCACCCAGGGGGCGGAATATGGCTACACCTTC CASSATQGAEYGYTF
NA TRBJ2-6 TRBV6-5 14 NA TGTGCCAGCACCTGGACAGCTGGGGCCAACGTCCTGACTTTC CASTWTAGANVLTF
NA TRBJ2-1 TRBV4-3 16 TRBD2 TGCGCCAGCAGGCATCTAGCGGGAGGGTTGGGCAATGAGCAGTTCTTC CASRHLAGGLGNEQFF
NA TRBJ1-2 TRBV9 14 TRBD1 TGTGCCAGCAGTGACGGACAGGTGCGGAGGGGCTACACCTTC CASSDGQVRRGYTF
NA TRBJ2-5 TRBV5-1 17 TRBD1 TGCGCCAGCAGACGCGGGACAGGGTCGGCTAGCGGAGAGACCCAGTACTTC CASRRGTGSASGETQYF
NA TRBJ2-3 TRBV9 14 NA TGTGCCAGCAGCGTAGCTACTTCGACAGATACGCAGTATTTT CASSVATSTDTQYF
NA TRBJ2-2 TRBV30 12 NA TGTGCCTGGAGTCACCCGACCGGGGAGCTGTTTTTT CAWSHPTGELFF